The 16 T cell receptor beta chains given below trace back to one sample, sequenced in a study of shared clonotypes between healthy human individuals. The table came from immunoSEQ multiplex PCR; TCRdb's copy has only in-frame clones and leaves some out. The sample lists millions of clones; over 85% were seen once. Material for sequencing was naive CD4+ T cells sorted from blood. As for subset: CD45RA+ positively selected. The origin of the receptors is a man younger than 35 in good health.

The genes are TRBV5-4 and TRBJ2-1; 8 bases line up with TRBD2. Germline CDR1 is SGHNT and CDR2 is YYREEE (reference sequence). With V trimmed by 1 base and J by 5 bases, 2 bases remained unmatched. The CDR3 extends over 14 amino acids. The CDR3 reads CASSLPLADNEQFF. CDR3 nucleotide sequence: TGTGCCAGCAGCTTGCCACTAGCGGACAATGAGCAGTTCTTC.

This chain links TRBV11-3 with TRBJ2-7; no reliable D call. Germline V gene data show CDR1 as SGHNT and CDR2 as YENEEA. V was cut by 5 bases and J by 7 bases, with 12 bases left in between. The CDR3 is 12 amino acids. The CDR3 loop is CASSINGREQYF. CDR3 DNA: TGTGCCAGCAGCATCAATGGCCGGGAGCAGTACTTC. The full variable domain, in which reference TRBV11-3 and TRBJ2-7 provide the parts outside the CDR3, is EAGVVQSPRYKIIEKKQPVAFWCNPISGHNTLYWYLQNLGQGPELLIRYENEEAVDDSQLPKDRFSAERLKGVDSTLKIQPAELGDSAVYLCASSINGREQYFGPGTRLTVT.

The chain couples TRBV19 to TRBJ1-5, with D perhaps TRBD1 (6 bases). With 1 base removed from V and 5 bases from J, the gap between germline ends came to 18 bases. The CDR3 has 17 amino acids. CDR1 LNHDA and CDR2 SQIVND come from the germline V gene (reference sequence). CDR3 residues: CASSIGGVGRGYQPQHF. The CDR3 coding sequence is TGTGCCAGTAGTATAGGTGGAGTAGGCAGGGGTTATCAGCCCCAGCATTTT.

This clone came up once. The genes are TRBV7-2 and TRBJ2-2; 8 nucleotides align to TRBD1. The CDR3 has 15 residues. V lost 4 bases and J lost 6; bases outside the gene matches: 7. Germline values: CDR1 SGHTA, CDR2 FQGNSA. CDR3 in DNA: TGTGCCAGCAGCTCCCAGGGGGCTCAGGCCGGGGAGCTGTTTTTT. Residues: CASSSQGAQAGELFF.

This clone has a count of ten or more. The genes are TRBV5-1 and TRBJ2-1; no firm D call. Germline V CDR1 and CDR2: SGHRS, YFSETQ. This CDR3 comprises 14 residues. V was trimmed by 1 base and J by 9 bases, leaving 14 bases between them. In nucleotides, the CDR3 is TGCGCCAGCAGCTTGTATTCAGCCTCTCTTGAGCAGTTCTTC. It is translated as CASSLYSASLEQFF.

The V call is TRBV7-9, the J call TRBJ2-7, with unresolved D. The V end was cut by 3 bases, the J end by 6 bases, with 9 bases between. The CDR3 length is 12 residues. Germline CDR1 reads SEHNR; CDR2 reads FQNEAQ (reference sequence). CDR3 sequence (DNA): TGTGCCAGCAGCTTCTCTTTTGGCGAGCAGTACTTC. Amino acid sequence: CASSFSFGEQYF. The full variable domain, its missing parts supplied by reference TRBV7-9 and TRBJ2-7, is DTGVSQNPRHKITKRGQNVTFRCDPISEHNRLYWYRQTLGQGPEFLTYFQNEAQLEKSRLLSDRFSAERPKGSFSTLEIQRTEQGDSAMYLCASSFSFGEQYFGPGTRLTVT.

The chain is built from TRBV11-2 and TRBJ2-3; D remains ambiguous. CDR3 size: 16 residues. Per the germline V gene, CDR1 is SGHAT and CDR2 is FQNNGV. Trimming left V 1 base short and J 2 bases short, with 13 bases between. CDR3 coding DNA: TGTGCCAGCAGCTTAGGGGCAGCCGTGGACACAGATACGCAGTATTTT. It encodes CASSLGAAVDTDTQYF.

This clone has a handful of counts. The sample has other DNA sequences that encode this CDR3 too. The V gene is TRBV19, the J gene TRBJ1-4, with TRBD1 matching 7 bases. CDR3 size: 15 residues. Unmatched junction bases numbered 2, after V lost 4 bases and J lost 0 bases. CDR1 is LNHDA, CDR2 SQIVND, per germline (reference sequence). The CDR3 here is CASSTQGATNEKLFF. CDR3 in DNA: TGTGCCAGTAGTACCCAGGGGGCAACTAATGAAAAACTGTTTTTT. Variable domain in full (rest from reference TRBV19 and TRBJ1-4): DGGITQSPKYLFRKEGQNVTLSCEQNLNHDAMYWYRQDPGQGLRLIYYSQIVNDFQKGDIAEGYSVSREKKESFPLTVTSAQKNPTAFYLCASSTQGATNEKLFFGSGTQLSVL.

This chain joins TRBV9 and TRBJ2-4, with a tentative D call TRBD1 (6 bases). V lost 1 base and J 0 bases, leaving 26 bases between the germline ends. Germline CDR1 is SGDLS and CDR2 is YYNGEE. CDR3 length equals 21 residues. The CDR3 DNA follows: TGTGCCAGCAGCGTATCCGCGCCAGGGGTCGACAACCTCCTAGCCAAAAACATTCAGTACTTC. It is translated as CASSVSAPGVDNLLAKNIQYF. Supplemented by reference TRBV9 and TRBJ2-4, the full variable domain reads DSGVTQTPKHLITATGQRVTLRCSPRSGDLSVYWYQQSLDQGLQFLIQYYNGEERAKGNILERFSAQQFPDLHSELNLSSLELGDSALYFCASSVSAPGVDNLLAKNIQYFGAGTRLSVL.

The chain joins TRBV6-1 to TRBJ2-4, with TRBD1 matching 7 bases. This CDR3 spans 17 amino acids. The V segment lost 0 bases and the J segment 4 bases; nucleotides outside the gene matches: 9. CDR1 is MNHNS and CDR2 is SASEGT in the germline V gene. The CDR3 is CASSEAGKKTGKNIQYF. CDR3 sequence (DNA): TGTGCCAGCAGTGAAGCAGGGAAGAAGACAGGGAAAAACATTCAGTACTTC.

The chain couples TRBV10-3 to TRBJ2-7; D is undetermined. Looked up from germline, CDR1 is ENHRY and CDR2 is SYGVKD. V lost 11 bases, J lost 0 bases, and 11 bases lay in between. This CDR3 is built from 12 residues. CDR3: CAVSADSYEQYF. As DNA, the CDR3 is TGTGCCGTTTCAGCCGACTCCTACGAGCAGTACTTC.

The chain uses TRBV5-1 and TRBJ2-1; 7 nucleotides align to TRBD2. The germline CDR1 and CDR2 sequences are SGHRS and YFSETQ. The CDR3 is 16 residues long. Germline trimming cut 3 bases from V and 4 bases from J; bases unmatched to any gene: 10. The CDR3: CASSSLGGRSYNEQFF. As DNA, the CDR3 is TGCGCCAGCAGCTCCCTTGGCGGGAGAAGTTACAATGAGCAGTTCTTC.

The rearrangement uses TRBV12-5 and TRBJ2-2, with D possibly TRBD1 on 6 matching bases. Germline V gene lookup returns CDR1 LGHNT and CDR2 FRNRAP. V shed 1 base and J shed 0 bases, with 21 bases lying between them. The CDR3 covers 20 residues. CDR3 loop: CASGLEAAGTQFANTGELFF. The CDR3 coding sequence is TGTGCTAGTGGTTTGGAAGCAGCCGGGACACAGTTCGCGAACACCGGGGAGCTGTTTTTT.

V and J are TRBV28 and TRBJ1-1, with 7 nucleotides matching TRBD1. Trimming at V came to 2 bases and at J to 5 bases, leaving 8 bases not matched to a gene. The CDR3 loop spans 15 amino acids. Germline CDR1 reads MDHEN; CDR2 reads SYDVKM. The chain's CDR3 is CASSLNPTGRTEAFF. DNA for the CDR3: TGTGCCAGCAGTTTAAATCCGACAGGGAGGACTGAAGCTTTCTTT.

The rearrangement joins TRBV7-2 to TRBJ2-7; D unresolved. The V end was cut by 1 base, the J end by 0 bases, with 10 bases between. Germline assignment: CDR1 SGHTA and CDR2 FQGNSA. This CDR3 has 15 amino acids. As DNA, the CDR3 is TGTGCCAGCAGCTTAGGGCAATCGCGCTCCTACGAGCAGTACTTC. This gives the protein CASSLGQSRSYEQYF.

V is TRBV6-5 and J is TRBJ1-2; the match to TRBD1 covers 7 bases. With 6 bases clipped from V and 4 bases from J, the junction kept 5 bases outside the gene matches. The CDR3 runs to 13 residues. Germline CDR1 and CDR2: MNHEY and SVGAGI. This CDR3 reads CASRQGGSYGYTF. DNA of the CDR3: TGTGCCAGCAGGCAGGGGGGCAGCTATGGCTACACCTTC.